These 7 T cell receptor beta chains originate from one sample sequenced in a study of control samples from healthy donors and cancer patients. The protocol was immunoSEQ multiplex PCR, while the TCRdb copy is restricted to in-frame clones and leaves out a portion. The sample has about 180,000 clones; nearly 90% are singletons. Material for sequencing was blood. These receptors were collected from a woman between 50 and 59 years old in good health.

The rearrangement uses TRBV9 and TRBJ2-1; TRBD2 matches at 7 bases. In germline, CDR1 is SGDLS, CDR2 YYNGEE. This CDR3 is 13 amino acids long. V gave up 1 base and J gave up 7 bases; unmatched junction bases: 2. CDR3 coding DNA: TGTGCCAGCAGCGTACCAGCGGGAAATGAGCAGTTCTTC. Its translation: CASSVPAGNEQFF.

The table lists this clone with a few counts. This chain connects TRBV2 to TRBJ2-7; D might be TRBD1 or TRBD2, each matching 6 bases. Germline CDR1 SNHLY, CDR2 FYNNEI. V lost 6 bases and J lost 5, with 14 bases in between. This CDR3 contains 13 residues. The CDR3 region is CASSRTGRNEQYF. As DNA, the CDR3 is TGTGCCAGCAGCCGCACAGGGAGGAACGAGCAGTACTTC.

The chain recombines TRBV9 with TRBJ1-3; 8 nucleotides match TRBD1. The V gene end was trimmed by 3 bases and the J gene end by 0 bases; junction bases not matched to a gene: 8. The germline V gene encodes CDR1 SGDLS and CDR2 YYNGEE. The CDR3 has 17 amino acids. The CDR3 loop is CASSAGTGTGSGNTIYF. CDR3 DNA: TGTGCCAGCAGCGCCGGGACAGGCACGGGCTCTGGAAACACCATATATTTT.

This chain links TRBV28 with TRBJ2-7, with D possibly matching TRBD2 (5 bases). The CDR3 covers 13 residues. Germline-derived CDR1 and CDR2 are MDHEN and SYDVKM. Trimming stripped 9 bases from V and 2 bases from J, with 14 bases between. The CDR3: CASFRTGTYEQYF. The CDR3 bases are TGTGCCAGTTTTCGGACCGGGACCTACGAGCAGTACTTC.

The chain couples TRBV24-1 to TRBJ2-7, with D perhaps being TRBD1 or TRBD2 (6 bases each). The V end was cut by 5 bases, the J end by 2 bases, with 18 bases between. Germline V gene sequence: CDR1 KGHDR, CDR2 SFDVKD. This CDR3 region has 16 residues. CDR3: CATSVRGQGETYEQYF. The CDR3 region has the DNA TGTGCCACCAGTGTCCGGGGGCAGGGAGAGACCTACGAGCAGTACTTC.

The chain carries TRBV4-1 and TRBJ2-7; TRBD1 is a possible D gene (6 bases). V lost 0 bases to trimming and J lost 12 bases, with 24 bases between them. The CDR3 covers 16 residues. The germline V gene encodes CDR1 MGHRA and CDR2 YSYEKL. Written as DNA, the CDR3 is TGCGCCAGCAGCCAAGATATTTTTGCAGGGGAAGTTTATCTGTACTTC. Translation: CASSQDIFAGEVYLYF.

The V gene is TRBV4-3, the J gene TRBJ1-2; D possibly corresponds to TRBD1 (6 bases). The CDR3 loop spans 14 amino acids. The germline V gene has CDR1 LGHNA and CDR2 YSLEER. V lost 4 bases to trimming and J lost 3 bases, with 12 bases between them. The CDR3 DNA is TGCGCCAGCAGCCCGAACCCAGGGGACTATGGCTACACCTTC. Encoded protein: CASSPNPGDYGYTF.